These 27 T cell receptor beta chains came from one sample sequenced in a study of blood T cell repertoires in COVID-19. The data were produced by immunoSEQ multiplex PCR, yet TCRdb's version contains in-frame clones alone and is incomplete. The profile covers tens of thousands of clones, with about 68% appearing a single time and 35% to 40% taken by the ten largest. The specimen was peripheral blood. The receptor source for this set is a woman aged 70 to 79 with acute or convalescent COVID-19.

The V gene is TRBV10-3, the J gene TRBJ2-7, with D uncertain. Germline V gene sequence: CDR1 ENHRY, CDR2 SYGVKD. V lost 6 bases, J lost 3 bases, and 6 bases lay in between. The CDR3 contains 11 residues. CDR3 bases: TGTGCCATCAGCACGGGCTACGAGCAGTACTTC. This codes for CAISTGYEQYF.

This clone was observed a single time. The CDR3 reads CASSIRGIQGARQPQHF. The CDR3 nucleotides are TGTGCCAGTAGTATAAGGGGGATACAGGGGGCACGACAGCCCCAGCATTTT. The chain recombines TRBV19 with TRBJ1-5; 9 positions match TRBD1. CDR1 is LNHDA, CDR2 SQIVND, per germline (reference sequence). V was clipped by 2 bases and J by 7 bases; unmatched bases: 12. The CDR3 extends over 17 amino acids.

J is TRBJ2-2 and V is TRBV9; 8 bases map to TRBD2. V lost 4 bases to trimming and J lost 4 bases; unmatched junction nucleotides: 6. Germline V gene sequence: CDR1 SGDLS, CDR2 YYNGEE. The CDR3 sequence is 15 residues long. As DNA, the CDR3 is TGTGCCAGCAGCCTTAGCGGGGAACTCACCGGGGAGCTGTTTTTT. This encodes CASSLSGELTGELFF.

The V call is TRBV6-5, the J call TRBJ2-2, with D possibly matching TRBD2 (5 bases). V lost 7 bases to trimming and J lost 6 bases, with 15 bases between them. Germline V lookup: CDR1 MNHEY, CDR2 SVGAGI. The CDR3 loop spans 14 amino acids. DNA for the CDR3: TGTGCCAGCACCCCAAGACCCGGGGCCGGGGAGCTGTTTTTT. Its protein is CASTPRPGAGELFF.

The chain carries TRBV18 and TRBJ1-5; perhaps TRBD1 as D (6 bases). With 3 bases removed from V and 8 bases from J, the gap between germline ends came to 11 bases. This CDR3 contains 13 residues. Germline V gene lookup returns CDR1 KGHSH and CDR2 LQKENI. CDR3 residues: CASSPSTGEPQHF. The CDR3 bases are TGTGCCAGCTCACCTTCGACAGGTGAGCCCCAGCATTTT.

The chain couples TRBV28 to TRBJ1-4; perhaps TRBD1 as D (5 bases). Trimming shortened V by 7 bases and J by 7 bases, and 19 bases separated the two germline ends. CDR3 size: 15 residues. CDR1 MDHEN and CDR2 SYDVKM come from the germline V gene. The CDR3 region has the DNA TGTGCCAGCAACCCTGGGGGGAGCCGGGGTGAAAAACTGTTTTTT. This gives the protein CASNPGGSRGEKLFF.

The chain joins TRBV5-1 to TRBJ1-4, with no clear D. V was cut by 4 bases and J by 8 bases, with 27 bases left in between. Germline-derived CDR1 and CDR2 are SGHRS and YFSETQ. The length of the CDR3 is 18 residues. The CDR3, as DNA: TGCGCCAGCAGCACCGAGGCCGGGGTGGGGTCAGTTGGAGAAAAACTGTTTTTT. Protein: CASSTEAGVGSVGEKLFF. The full variable domain, its missing parts supplied by reference TRBV5-1 and TRBJ1-4, is KAGVTQTPRYLIKTRGQQVTLSCSPISGHRSVSWYQQTPGQGLQFLFEYFSETQRNKGNFPGRFSGRQFSNSRSEMNVSTLELGDSALYLCASSTEAGVGSVGEKLFFGSGTQLSVL.

This clone was observed a single time. The rearrangement joins TRBV5-4 to TRBJ2-1; a possible D gene is TRBD1 (6 bases). Germline assignment: CDR1 SGHNT and CDR2 YYREEE (reference sequence). Deletions cut 2 bases from V and 3 bases from J, with 15 bases between. This CDR3 is built from 16 residues. The CDR3 DNA follows: TGTGCCAGCAGCTTAAGCAGGGGACCATTCTACAATGAGCAGTTCTTC. Protein: CASSLSRGPFYNEQFF. The whole variable domain, remainder taken from reference TRBV5-4 and TRBJ2-1, is ETGVTQSPTHLIKTRGQQVTLRCSSQSGHNTVSWYQQALGQGPQFIFQYYREEENGRGNFPPRFSGLQFPNYSSELNVNALELDDSALYLCASSLSRGPFYNEQFFGPGTRLTVL.

The chain links TRBV27 to TRBJ2-2; 14 bases are shared with TRBD2. The CDR3 runs to 18 residues. The trim removed 5 bases at V and 8 bases at J, leaving 13 bases unmatched. Germline loops: CDR1 MNHEY, CDR2 SMNVEV (reference sequence). The CDR3, as DNA: TGTGCCAGCAGTCCCCGGACTAGCGGGGGGTACCTCCGGGGGGAGCTGTTTTTT. Translated: CASSPRTSGGYLRGELFF.

The CDR3 DNA is TGTGCCTGGAGTGTAGGGGGACCGTCTTATGGCTACACCTTC. This codes for CAWSVGGPSYGYTF. This sequence joins TRBV30 and TRBJ1-2; D might be TRBD1 (6 bases). V dropped 0 bases and J dropped 5 bases, with 13 bases sitting between them. CDR1 and CDR2 from the germline V gene are GTSNPN and SVGIG (reference sequence). This CDR3 contains 14 residues.

This clone was picked up many times. In nucleotides, the CDR3 is TGTGCCAGCGGGGACAGGGACTATAATTCACCCCTCCACTTT. It is translated as CASGDRDYNSPLHF. The rearrangement uses TRBV25-1 and TRBJ1-6; 9 bases fit TRBD1. The V segment lost 8 bases and the J segment 3 bases; nucleotides outside the gene matches: 2. There are 14 residues in the CDR3. Per the germline V gene, CDR1 is MGHDK and CDR2 is SYGVNS.

This clone was counted a few times. The gene calls are TRBV27 and TRBJ2-2; 8 bases map to TRBD1. Trimming at V came to 5 bases and at J to 3 bases, leaving 11 bases not matched to a gene. Germline CDR1 and CDR2: MNHEY and SMNVEV (reference sequence). CDR3 length: 17 amino acids. The CDR3, as DNA: TGTGCCAGCAGTAACGCCGCCGGGACAGGTTACACCGGGGAGCTGTTTTTT. Translating gives CASSNAAGTGYTGELFF.

The genes are TRBV2 and TRBJ2-1; possible D gene TRBD2, 6 bases. The germline V gene has CDR1 SNHLY and CDR2 FYNNEI. This CDR3 is 14 amino acids long. Trimming pared 7 bases from V and 0 bases from J, leaving 10 bases between. The CDR3, as DNA: TGTGCCAGCAACCCCGGGGGCTCCTACAATGAGCAGTTCTTC. Its translation: CASNPGGSYNEQFF.

This clone was detected a few times. This sequence joins TRBV12-3 or TRBV12-4 and TRBJ1-1; 7 bases align to TRBD1. V lost 5 bases and J lost 1; bases outside the gene matches: 1. CDR3 length equals 13 residues. CDR3 region: CASSQGGNTEAFF. CDR3 coding DNA: TGTGCCAGCAGTCAGGGGGGGAACACTGAAGCTTTCTTT.

This clone came up a few times. The J gene is TRBJ1-5, the V gene TRBV27; 7 nucleotides agree with TRBD1. The CDR3 sequence is 17 residues long. V shed 2 bases and J 2 bases; nucleotides not matched to a gene: 9. CDR1 is MNHEY, CDR2 SMNVEV, per germline (reference sequence). Here the CDR3 DNA reads TGTGCCAGCAGTTTAGCGGTGGGCAGGGGGGGCAATCAGCCCCAGCATTTT. Its translation is CASSLAVGRGGNQPQHF.

This chain uses TRBV28 with TRBJ1-1, with 9 bases matching TRBD1. Looked up from germline, CDR1 is MDHEN and CDR2 is SYDVKM. The CDR3 covers 16 residues. Trimming cost V 5 bases and J 6 bases; bases outside gene matches: 13. The CDR3 DNA sequence: TGTGCCAGCAGTCCCTCTGGGACAGGGAGAGGGGCTGAAGCTTTCTTT. As protein: CASSPSGTGRGAEAFF.

The chain has TRBV28 and TRBJ2-7; possibly TRBD2 for D (5 bases). The CDR3 contains 13 residues. Germline CDR1 MDHEN, CDR2 SYDVKM. Trimming left V 7 bases short and J 6 bases short, with 16 bases between. This chain's CDR3 is CASIGLSWGEQYF. The CDR3 DNA sequence: TGTGCCAGCATAGGACTGTCATGGGGCGAGCAGTACTTC.

The chain uses TRBV27 and TRBJ2-1, with TRBD1 matching 7 bases. V trimming: 3 bases; J trimming: 3 bases; junction bases outside the gene matches: 8. This CDR3 is 16 amino acids long. Germline loops: CDR1 MNHEY, CDR2 SMNVEV (reference sequence). CDR3 in amino acids: CASSFQLRTGYNEQFF. CDR3 DNA: TGTGCCAGCAGTTTCCAACTACGGACAGGCTACAATGAGCAGTTCTTC.

V gene TRBV20-1 combines with J gene TRBJ2-5; 9 bases fit TRBD1. The CDR3 consists of 15 residues. V gave up 6 bases and J gave up 1 base; unmatched junction bases: 9. The germline CDR1 and CDR2 sequences are DFQATT and SNEGSKA (reference sequence). The CDR3 here is CSASPGTGFQETQYF. The CDR3 nucleotides are TGCAGTGCAAGTCCCGGGACAGGGTTCCAAGAGACCCAGTACTTC.

For the CDR3, the DNA is TGTGCCAGCAGTTTAGGCAGTCAGGTAGATACGCAGTATTTT. It yields the protein CASSLGSQVDTQYF. This chain joins TRBV27 and TRBJ2-3; D is uncertain. This CDR3 comprises 14 residues. CDR1 and CDR2 from the germline V gene are MNHEY and SMNVEV (reference sequence). Between the trimmed V and J ends, which lost 2 bases and 5 bases, there was a span of 11 bases.

CDR3 loop: CASSKDRDVETQYF. Here the CDR3 DNA reads TGTGCCAGCAGCAAGGACAGGGACGTGGAGACCCAGTACTTC. The chain has TRBV7-2 and TRBJ2-5; 8 positions match TRBD1. Losses at the gene ends were 5 bases for V and 5 bases for J; bases not matched to a gene: 7. CDR3 length: 14 amino acids. Germline V gene data show CDR1 as SGHTA and CDR2 as FQGNSA.

This clone showed up just once. The chain carries TRBV2 and TRBJ1-4; TRBD1 matches at 10 bases. The CDR3 runs 14 residues. Germline V CDR1 and CDR2: SNHLY, FYNNEI. J was trimmed by 10 bases and V by 4 bases; bases with no gene match: 6. CDR3 sequence: CASSAGTGVRKLFF. CDR3 DNA sequence: TGTGCCAGCAGTGCCGGGACAGGGGTCCGAAAACTGTTTTTT.

This clone was recorded a few times. This rearrangement joins TRBV9 to TRBJ1-1; 7 bases fit TRBD1. Germline CDR1 reads SGDLS; CDR2 reads YYNGEE. Trimming at V came to 4 bases and at J to 1 base, leaving 7 bases not matched to a gene. CDR3 size: 15 residues. The CDR3, as DNA: TGTGCCAGCAGCCCCATGGGACAGAGGAACACTGAAGCTTTCTTT. Protein: CASSPMGQRNTEAFF.

The genes are TRBV6-2 or TRBV6-3 and TRBJ2-7; 15 nucleotides match TRBD2. The junction had 2 bases not matched to a gene; V was cut back by 4 bases and J by 7 bases. Germline CDR1 is MNHEY and CDR2 is SVGEGT. The CDR3 is 14 residues long. CDR3 residues: CASSWTSGRAEQYF. The CDR3 bases are TGTGCCAGCAGTTGGACTAGCGGGAGGGCGGAGCAGTACTTC.

The V and J genes are TRBV19 and TRBJ2-5; 11 nucleotides agree with TRBD1. Germline lookup yields CDR1 LNHDA and CDR2 SQIVND (reference sequence). This CDR3 has 16 residues. Trimming took 3 bases from V and 4 from J; bases not matched to a gene: 7. The CDR3 DNA reads TGTGCCAGTAGTATTGGGACAGGGGGTTGGTCAGAGACCCAGTACTTC. This translates into CASSIGTGGWSETQYF. The full variable domain, with the rest looked up from reference TRBV19 and TRBJ2-5, is DGGITQSPKYLFRKEGQNVTLSCEQNLNHDAMYWYRQDPGQGLRLIYYSQIVNDFQKGDIAEGYSVSREKKESFPLTVTSAQKNPTAFYLCASSIGTGGWSETQYFGPGTRLLVL.

The V gene is TRBV9, the J gene TRBJ1-2; D gene unclear. The CDR3 length is 14 residues. V lost 4 bases to trimming and J lost 2 bases, with 12 bases between them. The germline CDR1 and CDR2 sequences are SGDLS and YYNGEE. The CDR3 region has the DNA TGTGCCAGCAGCCCAACTCCCAAGAACTATGGCTACACCTTC. This translates into CASSPTPKNYGYTF.

The chain is built from TRBV6-5 and TRBJ1-2; D is uncertain. Germline assignment: CDR1 MNHEY and CDR2 SVGAGI. Trimming left V 10 bases short and J 7 bases short, with 19 bases between. CDR3 length equals 13 residues. This CDR3 reads CATSLSSGFGYTF. The CDR3 nucleotides read TGTGCCACCTCTCTGAGTTCGGGATTTGGCTACACCTTC.